A selection of T cell receptor beta chains follows, all from one sample in a study of regulatory T cells in long-lasting Graves disease. TCRdb re-called the multiplex PCR reads with MiXCR, one entry per CDR3 protein. This sample has under 500,000 distinct CDR3 sequences, with around 17% found just once. This sample also appeared in a second study, on T cells in Graves' hyperthyroidism and ophthalmopathy.

Sequenced here: peripheral blood mononuclear cells (PBMCs), sampled at new diagnosis, from a patient treated with antithyroid drugs. The receptors originated from a woman aged 25 to 45 with Graves disease. Each CDR3 is given with its conserved first and last residue. A D gene is named only where the DNA matches it firmly. Some rows mark clone size as missing; the rest say once, few, many or name a class of expanded clone.

abundance	v_gene	d_gene	j_gene	CDR3nt	CDR3aa
many	TRBV7-9	TRBD2	TRBJ2-1	TGTGCCAGCAGGCAGTGGGCGGGAGGCTGGAATGAGCAGTTCTTC	CASRQWAGGWNEQFF
.	TRBV6-1	.	TRBJ1-5	TGTGCCAGCAGGGTGAGTGGGAATCAGCCCCAGCATTTT	CASRVSGNQPQHF
few	TRBV7-9	.	TRBJ2-7	TGTGCCAGCAGCTTTGACGGGCGCTCCTACGAGCAGTACTTC	CASSFDGRSYEQYF
few	TRBV28	TRBD2	TRBJ2-1	TGTGCCACCACACTAGCGGGACTCTACAATGAGCAGTTCTTC	CATTLAGLYNEQFF
.	TRBV5-8	.	TRBJ2-3	TGTGCCAGCAGCTTGGGCCAGAGGGGAACAGATACGCAGTATTTT	CASSLGQRGTDTQYF
few	TRBV7-8	.	TRBJ2-1	TGTGCCAGCAGCGAACAGTGGGCTAGCCCGAAGAATGAGCAGTTCTTC	CASSEQWASPKNEQFF
.	TRBV24-1	.	TRBJ2-1	TGTGCCACCGATCGAGTAATAAATGAGCAGTTCTTC	CATDRVINEQFF
many	TRBV9	TRBD2	TRBJ2-2	TGTGCCAGCAGCGTGAGGACTAGCTCCGGGGAGCTGTTTTTT	CASSVRTSSGELFF
.	TRBV7-2	TRBD1	TRBJ1-4	TGTGCCAGCAGCTCGCAGGGGGCGGGGTTAGTAGGTGAAAAACTGTTTTTT	CASSSQGAGLVGEKLFF
many	TRBV28	.	TRBJ2-7	TGTGCCAGCAGACGCGGGTTGTACGAGCAGTACTTC	CASRRGLYEQYF
many	TRBV7-9	TRBD1	TRBJ2-3	TGTGCCAGCAGCTGGTTGTCGGGACAGTCTACAGATACGCAGTATTTT	CASSWLSGQSTDTQYF
.	TRBV6-2/TRBV6-3	.	TRBJ2-7	TGTGCCAGCAGTTACTCTGTTACCGGACATGGCGAGCAGTACTTC	CASSYSVTGHGEQYF
many	TRBV5-1	.	TRBJ2-1	TGCGCCAGCAGACCGGGACAAATTTCCAACAATGAGCAGTTCTTC	CASRPGQISNNEQFF
many	TRBV20-1	.	TRBJ2-7	TGCAGTGCTAGAGCCTATAGCGTGAGCTCCTACGAGCAGTACTTC	CSARAYSVSSYEQYF
many	TRBV20-1	.	TRBJ2-1	TGCAGTGCTATCTTTGGGAACAATGAGCAGTTCTTC	CSAIFGNNEQFF
few	TRBV4-1	TRBD2	TRBJ2-5	TGCGCCAGCAGCCAAGCGGGACTAGCGGGGACTCGGCTCCCTGGGGAGACCCAGTACTTC	CASSQAGLAGTRLPGETQYF
few	TRBV30	TRBD1	TRBJ1-4	TGTGCCTGGAGTACGGGACAGGGGGAGGAGGAAAAACTGTTTTTT	CAWSTGQGEEEKLFF
once	TRBV3-1	TRBD1	TRBJ1-1	TGTGCCAGCAAAGGGACAGGGGCGAACACTGAAGCTTTCTTT	CASKGTGANTEAFF
few	TRBV12-3/TRBV12-4	.	TRBJ1-3	TGTGCCAGCAGAACCGGACCGCCATCTGGAAACACCATATATTTT	CASRTGPPSGNTIYF
many	TRBV11-1	.	TRBJ2-5	TGTGCCAGCAGCCTGAGGCTAAGTCAAGAGACCCAGTACTTC	CASSLRLSQETQYF
.	TRBV9	.	TRBJ1-1	TGTGCCAGCAGCCCCACTGCCAGGGGAGGAGCTTTCTTT	CASSPTARGGAFF
few	TRBV19	TRBD1	TRBJ2-1	TGTGCCAGTAGTATTTCGGACAGGACATACAATGAGCAGTTCTTC	CASSISDRTYNEQFF
many	TRBV11-2	.	TRBJ1-4	TGTGCCAGCAGCTTTCGACCCCCGGGCTCTAATGAAAAACTGTTTTTT	CASSFRPPGSNEKLFF
many	TRBV12-3/TRBV12-4	.	TRBJ2-7	TGTGCCAGCAGGACGACAGGCTCCTACGAGCAGTACTTC	CASRTTGSYEQYF
few	TRBV20-1	TRBD2	TRBJ2-7	TGCAGTGCTAACCGACTAGCCATCTCCTACGAGCAGTACTTC	CSANRLAISYEQYF
.	TRBV7-8	.	TRBJ1-6	TGTGCCAGCAGCTTTAGCTGGGCTAGAAATTCACCCCTCCACTTT	CASSFSWARNSPLHF
many	TRBV20-1	.	TRBJ2-1	TGCAGTGCCAGACAGGCATCTTCCTACAATGAGCAGTTCTTC	CSARQASSYNEQFF
few	TRBV10-2	TRBD1	TRBJ1-6	TGCGCCAGCAGGGACAGGGGAGGATCACCCCTCCACTTT	CASRDRGGSPLHF
many	TRBV6-5	.	TRBJ2-1	TGTGCCAGCAGTTACGAGGGGCCCTACAATGAGCAGTTCTTC	CASSYEGPYNEQFF
few	TRBV29-1	TRBD1	TRBJ1-3	TGCAGCGTTGACGACAGGGGCTCTGGAAACACCATATATTTT	CSVDDRGSGNTIYF
.	TRBV6-1	.	TRBJ1-4	TGTGCCAGCAGGGGGATTGCTAATGAAAAACTGTTTTTT	CASRGIANEKLFF
.	TRBV3-1	TRBD2	TRBJ2-5	TGTGCCAGCAGCCAAGTTTACGGGAGGCTCGAGACCCAGTACTTC	CASSQVYGRLETQYF
many	TRBV11-3	TRBD1	TRBJ2-1	TGTGCCAGCAGCCCAGGGACAGGGAACTACAATGAGCAGTTCTTC	CASSPGTGNYNEQFF
many	TRBV28	.	TRBJ2-1	TGTGCCAGCAGTGGCAGAGTCTCCTACAATGAGCAGTTCTTC	CASSGRVSYNEQFF
.	TRBV18	TRBD1	TRBJ2-1	TGTGCCAGCTCACCTCCCGGGACAGGATCCGATGAGCAGTTCTTC	CASSPPGTGSDEQFF
.	TRBV3-1	.	TRBJ1-4	TGTGCCAGCAGCCAAAGGATATCGAATGAAAAACTGTTTTTT	CASSQRISNEKLFF
few	TRBV20-1	TRBD1	TRBJ1-2	TGCAGTGCTAGAGAAAGAGACAGGGACGGCTACACCTTC	CSARERDRDGYTF
.	TRBV5-1	.	TRBJ1-3	TGCGCCAGCAGCTTGGGAGGCGGATTTGGAAACACCATACATTTT	CASSLGGGFGNTIHF
many	TRBV15	.	TRBJ2-5	TGTGCCACCAGCTTTTCGGACTATCTCGCACAAGAGACCCAGTACTTC	CATSFSDYLAQETQYF
many	TRBV7-6	.	TRBJ2-3	TGTGCCAGCAGCTTGGGCCGCAAGTTCACAGATACGCAGTATTTT	CASSLGRKFTDTQYF
many	TRBV20-1	TRBD2	TRBJ2-6	TGCAGTGCTAGGACTAGCGGGAGTTCTGGGGCCAACGTCCTGACTTTC	CSARTSGSSGANVLTF
.	TRBV7-8	.	TRBJ1-2	TGTGCCAGCAGCCGGACACTCGCTAACTATGGCTACACCTTC	CASSRTLANYGYTF
few	TRBV7-9	.	TRBJ1-4	TGTGCCAGCAGCCCCGGCGAGGCGCCCTCTAATACTTCTTTT	CASSPGEAPSNTSF
many	TRBV9	TRBD2	TRBJ2-2	TGTGCCAGCAGCGTAGGGGAGGGTTGGACCGGGGAGCTGTTTTTT	CASSVGEGWTGELFF
many	TRBV2	.	TRBJ1-2	TGTGCCAGCAGTAAAAGACAGGCAAACAACTATGGCTACACCTTC	CASSKRQANNYGYTF
.	TRBV30	.	TRBJ1-6	TGTGCCTGGAGTTATAACAGGGATTCACCCCTCCACTTT	CAWSYNRDSPLHF
many	TRBV7-9	.	TRBJ2-1	TGTGCCAGCAGCTTAGCGCTAAGTTCCGGGCACAATGAGCAGTTCTTC	CASSLALSSGHNEQFF
many	TRBV27	TRBD1	TRBJ1-2	TGTGCCAGCAGTGCCACTTGGACAGGCAACTATGGCTACACCTTC	CASSATWTGNYGYTF
few	TRBV5-5	.	TRBJ2-5	TGTGCCAGCAGCTTGAAGGAGCTAGGAATCGAGGAGACCCAGTACTTC	CASSLKELGIEETQYF
few	TRBV6-2/TRBV6-3	.	TRBJ1-1	TGTGCCAGCGGACTGAAGTTGGGCACTGAAGCTTTCTTT	CASGLKLGTEAFF
.	TRBV2	TRBD1	TRBJ1-1	TGTGCCAGCAGCGGAGACAGGGTAGGGACTGAAGCTTTCTTT	CASSGDRVGTEAFF
many	TRBV30	.	TRBJ2-7	TGTGCCTGGAGTCATCGGGGGTCGGCAGGCTCCTACGAGCAGTACTTC	CAWSHRGSAGSYEQYF
.	TRBV11-2	.	TRBJ2-1	TGTGCCAGCAGCAGTCTGGACGACCTGGGGTTCTTC	CASSSLDDLGFF